Below, one T cell receptor (beta chain) is given with its context. Its antigen is not identified. With a much larger clone just one base away, this may be a read error. Here the CDR3 omits its conserved ending phenylalanine or tryptophan, so a read error is the likely source. Diagnoses rested on clinical symptoms, serum thyroxine and TRAb, thyroid ultrasound and orbital computed tomography. This sample is drawn from a study of T cells in Graves' hyperthyroidism and ophthalmopathy. Broader study findings: Ophthalmopathy, which appeared later, was predicted by the model a median around 6.9 months before onset. Blood shared most expanded thyroid clonotypes above 0.001.

From RNA transcripts, TCR beta CDR3 regions were amplified. When the TCR CDR3 underwent first-round RT-PCR, the HTBI primer set was used. MiXCR was run by TCRdb on the multiplex PCR reads, yielding one entry per CDR3 protein. The table shows roughly 510,000 distinct CDR3 sequences, with 46% occurring only once. The germline V gene has CDR1 DFQATT and CDR2 SNEGSKA (reference sequence). The CDR3 consists of 14 residues. The V gene end was trimmed by 0 bases and the J gene end by 4 bases; junction bases not matched to a gene: 5. Material for sequencing was peripheral blood or thyroid tissue (not recorded which). V usage is TRBV20-1 and J usage is TRBJ2-7; 8 positions match TRBD1. The sequence was obtained from an adult woman with Graves' disease, either hyperthyroidism or ophthalmopathy (not recorded which). The CDR3 reads CSARDSDRAYEQYS. As DNA, the CDR3 is TGCAGTGCTAGAGATTCGGACAGGGCGTACGAGCAGTACTCC.